This T cell receptor (beta chain) appears in the sequencing data of a study of cytomegalovirus exposure and HLA in healthy donors (dated by TCRdb to the late 2010s). With regard to the full study: An earlier analysis of some 550 of the donors reported approximately 290 Gb of sequence data and some 100 million unique TCR beta sequences from about 180 million T cells. An early release covering 550 to 700 HLA-typed donors comprised about 320 gigabases of sequencing data and 65 million to 100 million unique TCR sequences. The genetic ancestry cluster associated with self-reported Caucasian donors included about four fifths of the approximately 400 genotyped donors. The study aimed to test whether signatures of past pathogen exposure could be identified by cataloging public T cell receptors. The study used immunosequencing to profile the T cell repertoires of several hundred subjects and linked those repertoires to cytomegalovirus serostatus. In addition to the first cohort of around 670 subjects, a separate validation cohort of approximately 120 different subjects was used. To predict cytomegalovirus infection status, the study brought together high-throughput TCR immunosequencing, statistical association of individual TCRs with disease status, and machine learning. A later analysis re-analyzed previously published TCR beta repertoires from 666 donors and added high-resolution HLA genotyping to study TCR occurrence patterns. Rather than drawing on any new phenotypic data, the later analysis identified candidate immune exposures from TCR beta sequences and the way those sequences occurred across donors. In an earlier analysis of roughly 540 of the donors, high-throughput TCR beta sequencing was used to judge whether each TCR beta V gene segment behaved as functional or pseudogenic. Donor age, sex, ethnicity and CMV serostatus were compiled together with the repertoire data. In a later genetic analysis, genome-wide SNP genotypes for 398 of the 666 donors were used, and that subset was treated as a discovery cohort. All discovery cohort repertoires had been generated using a single sequencing platform. Class I and class II HLA loci were covered by the typing at four-digit resolution. Typing coverage varied by locus: roughly 629-630 donors for A, B, C, DRB1 and DQB1; roughly 510 for DQA1; approximately 610 for DPA1; around 450 for DPB1. Roughly 5 DR-DQ haplotypes were handled as single units for association and clustering, since linkage in the cohort was strong. On average, around 240,000 unique TCR beta nucleotide sequences were sequenced per donor among a few hundred genotyped donors of the cohort, with 15% to 20% of those sequences being non-productive. The study at large found these results: While some public TCRs were present in many individuals, most TCR sequences turned up only very rarely across donors. In vitro tests confirmed that a few of the cytomegalovirus-associated TCR beta chains recognize cytomegalovirus antigens. Linkage disequilibrium might explain the correlated functional status among segregating V segments, but an unknown experimental factor could not be ruled out. A later genetic analysis associated a missense DCLRE1C variant with V-gene and J-gene trimming of TCR beta chains, and an independent cohort replicated the association. In the study, 150 to 200 TCR beta chains were listed as associated with cytomegalovirus. A further reported finding was that TCR beta sequences accurately predicted the HLA-A and HLA-B alleles for most subjects in the first cohort. The only immune exposure information available for the cohort was CMV serostatus. In an earlier analysis of more than 500 of the donors, most TCR beta V segments appeared in productive rearrangements about 90% or about 30% of the time, broadly matching IMGT annotations. In this cohort, only TCR beta chains were sequenced, and detectable features were limited by the absence of alpha or paired-chain data. Cytomegalovirus status was reported to be diagnosed by the classifier with high specificity and sensitivity in both the original and validation cohorts. In a later analysis, HLA-associated TCR beta chains showed more clonal expansion and lower generation probabilities than non-associated chains that were equally common. Compared with the roughly 700-donor mean, donors in an Asian-associated ancestry cluster had fewer N-insertions in productive TCRs, according to a later genetic analysis. A later analysis found that most CMV-associated TCR beta chains appeared HLA-restricted, with HLA associations seemingly driven largely by CMV exposure. A cluster of highly shared sequence variants was judged likely to be a technical artifact of the sequencing pipeline. HLA typing was unavailable for some donors at each locus, so association tests used only the typed subset. At a false discovery rate of 0.05, a later analysis linked around 15,000 TCR beta sequences to specific HLA alleles. Because the 87-base-pair reads could not distinguish some IMGT-functional V segments, including TRBV6-2 and TRBV6-3, those segments were excluded. The earlier analysis of some 560 of the donors excluded seventeen rarely observed V segments, including chromosome 9 orphons, because counts were too low. Assigning TCR associations to individual alleles was difficult when HLA alleles, especially DR and DQ, strongly co-occurred. According to a later analysis, parvovirus B19, influenza, CMV and Epstein-Barr virus appeared linked to several top co-occurrence clusters. A later analysis found that TCR association rates varied across HLA loci, with DRB1 alleles showing the most associated TCRs and HLA-C alleles the fewest. According to the authors, the approach could potentially be generalized to other disease states and immunological phenotypes. Sequencing depth was assumed to be roughly uniform across donors in the presence/absence analyses, though that assumption may not hold.

The cohort consisted of approximately 670 healthy bone marrow donors. At the time of sampling, every cohort member was nominally healthy, though immune exposures that went unrecorded were likely present. The donor tested CMV seronegative, placing the donor among the 350 to 400 seronegative members of the cohort. Each donor provided a peripheral blood sample, and peripheral blood mononuclear cells were used for TCR beta sequencing. The Qiagen DNeasy Blood Extraction Kit was used to extract genomic DNA from the blood cell samples. The receptor library was made with the immunoSEQ multiplex PCR assay. For the multiplex PCR, a mixture combining 60 forward primers for TCR Vbeta segments and 13 reverse primers for TCR Jbeta segments was used. Amplification of the CDR3 region of rearranged TCR beta genes was performed with a multiplex PCR assay on genomic DNA. The Illumina HiSeq System was used to sequence the amplified TCR beta libraries as 87-base-pair reads. The authors' analysis ran thus. A later analysis tallied 75 million to 85 million unique TCR beta chains across the 666 repertoires, and approximately 12 million of those chains were shared by two or more donors. Raw reads were error-corrected and collapsed into unique sequences by a nearest-neighbor algorithm in which closely related sequences were merged to remove PCR and sequencing errors. V, D and J gene segments were assigned by aligning CDR3 sequences to IMGT reference sequences. Each retained sequence needed at least a six-nucleotide match to both a V gene segment and a J gene segment. Rearrangements were called productive when the CDR3 lacked stop codons and stayed in frame with V and J; all others were non-productive. Following IMGT convention, CDR3 was defined as the stretch from the second conserved V-encoded cysteine to the conserved J-encoded phenylalanine. The earlier analysis of 587 of the donors excluded any sequence lacking an unambiguous match to a single V gene segment. In an earlier analysis of 587 of the donors, V segments were called functional above 56.7% productive rearrangements and were called segregating when the between-donor standard deviation exceeded 5%. A statistical classification framework was built for diagnosing cytomegalovirus status from the catalog of TCR beta chain sequences. V and J gene assignment, in a later analysis, came from comparing TCR nucleotide sequences with IMGT/GENE-DB human TR gene sequences. Using the TCRdist pipeline, a later analysis assigned CDR3 sequences along with most-parsimonious VDJ recombination scenarios. In a later analysis, each TCR beta chain was defined by its CDR3 amino acid sequence together with its V-gene family, and reads lacking a unique V-gene family were excluded. As a way to deal with suspected cross-contamination and a sequencing artifact, a later analysis dropped 500 to 700 nucleotide sequences that were highly shared and had low generation probability. In a later analysis, a clonal expansion index was calculated for each public chain from normalized within-repertoire ranks of inferred template counts. In a later analysis, generation probabilities were computed using a VDJ recombination model fitted to out-of-frame rearrangements, and the results were checked against IGoR. A later analysis scored TCR-TCR, TCR-HLA and TCR-CMV co-occurrence with hypergeometric tests, applying a repertoire-size bias correction to TCR pairs. False discovery rates were estimated in a later analysis by permuting HLA or CMV assignments 20 times. In a later analysis, co-occurring TCRs were grouped with DBSCAN, and TCRdist sequence similarity was added when clustering was performed within HLA-allele-positive subsets. Co-occurrence clustering excluded repertoires with fewer than 30,000 or more than 120,000 public chains, plus five with anomalous nucleotide sharing. Sourced from immuneACCESS, this table was stored by TCRdb with only in-frame sequences that have V and J called. A share of the clones is absent; for the studies checked, an unresolved V gene accounts for under half, and the remainder has no known explanation. Clone size and V and J calls were adopted from that table, with D and trimming inferred from the DNA. The sample table holds about 160,000 clones, of which about 75% were seen once. Clones ranked in the top ten supply about 2% of the sample.

In regard to this clone: It lacks a known antigen. Base qualities were left out, and no much larger clone turns up one base away.

The CDR3 holds 18 amino acids from the cysteine to the phenylalanine. The only DNA kept is the CDR3, 54 bases in frame from the first base. The V and J ends are trimmed by 6 bases and 1 base, leaving 22 bases between them. CDR1 and CDR2 (MNHEY, SMNVEV) derive from the germline V gene (reference sequence). Recombination linked TRBV27 to TRBJ2-1, with TRBD1 tentatively as D gene (6 bases match). The TCR comes from a female donor in good health and CMV-seronegative. Sequenced: PBMCs. Read as DNA, the sequence is TGTGCCAGCAGGCGTCTTGGTGGGTATACAGGGTCCTACAATGAGCAGTTCTTC. Its protein is CASRRLGGYTGSYNEQFF.